This section outlines one TCR beta chain sequence together with its context. Germline V gene lookup returns CDR1 SGHVS and CDR2 FNYEAQ. V was cut by 5 bases and J by 4 bases, with 24 bases left in between. This CDR3 is built from 18 residues. These data originate in a study of T cell clones after liver transplantation. Study as a whole: Patients counted as tolerant after at least one year off all immunosuppression, enzymes not exceeding twice normal.

Method: immunoSEQ multiplex PCR; TCRdb's copy keeps in-frame clones and lacks some. The table lists roughly 20,000 clones, approximately 94% of them singletons, with around a quarter in the top ten. This sample comprised CD8+ T cells from blood, obtained less than 27 months after liver transplant. The chain carries TRBV7-6 and TRBJ2-1, with D perhaps being TRBD1 or TRBD2 (6 bases each). The clonotype originates from a human patient who received a liver transplant. Some T cells may have originated in the graft donor. As DNA, the CDR3 is TGTGCCAGCAGCCCATATGTTTGGGGGGCGAAAGAATACAATGAGCAGTTCTTC. Translating it yields CASSPYVWGAKEYNEQFF.